The 24 T cell receptor beta chains given below trace back to one sample, sequenced in a study of blood T cells in healthy people across ages. A sample-barcoded 5' primer and a J-beta primer mix were used in a second PCR of roughly 7 to 11 cycles. In TCRdb, the 5' RACE reads were re-called with MiXCR into one record per CDR3 protein. The repertoire holds over 750,000 distinct CDR3 sequences, 20% to 25% seen once, with 8% to 10% in the top ten. The same sample was also studied in work on T cells of mothers and their children.

The sequenced material came from blood. These receptors came from a boy between 10 and 17 years old in good health.

Of note for this clonotype: At one boundary the junction diverges from the germline segment, which might be a read error. The V and J genes are TRBV5-1 and TRBJ2-5; 7 bases match TRBD2. Germline loops: CDR1 SGHRS, CDR2 YFSETQ. This CDR3 is built from 15 residues. CDR3 in amino acids: CTSSLLSSGQETQYF. CDR3 DNA: TGCACCAGCAGCTTGCTCTCTAGCGGCCAAGAGACCCAGTACTTC.

The rearrangement links TRBV6-1 to TRBJ1-1, with D possibly being TRBD1 (5 bases). This CDR3 is built from 16 residues. With 0 bases removed from V and 4 bases from J, the gap between germline ends came to 15 bases. Germline V gene data show CDR1 as MNHNS and CDR2 as SASEGT. The DNA for the CDR3 is TGTGCCAGCAGTGAAGCTCCCCCAGGGATGAGCACTGAAGCTTTCTTT. It specifies CASSEAPPGMSTEAFF.

The V call is TRBV20-1, the J call TRBJ2-5; D remains unclear. V lost 5 bases and J lost 5, with 12 bases in between. Per the germline V gene, CDR1 is DFQATT and CDR2 is SNEGSKA (reference sequence). The CDR3 covers 12 residues. In DNA form, the CDR3 reads TGCAGTGCTGCCCGGGTCGAGGAGACCCAGTACTTC. Encoded protein: CSAARVEETQYF.

This clonotype was seen a handful of times. The chain is built from TRBV6-1 and TRBJ1-5; the D is unclear. The CDR3 length is 13 residues. The germline V gene has CDR1 MNHNS and CDR2 SASEGT. V lost 4 bases and J 1 base, leaving 5 bases between the germline ends. CDR3 sequence reads: CASSGWSNQPQHF. CDR3 coding DNA: TGTGCCAGCAGTGGGTGGAGCAATCAGCCCCAGCATTTT.

The chain has TRBV28 and TRBJ1-2, with TRBD1 as a possible D gene (5 bases). In germline, CDR1 is MDHEN, CDR2 SYDVKM. There are 15 residues in the CDR3. V was cut by 3 bases and J by 5 bases, with 16 bases left in between. CDR3 DNA sequence: TGTGCCAGCAGTTTGGGCAGGGTGGGCACTTATGGCTACACCTTC. Its translation: CASSLGRVGTYGYTF.

This clonotype has a handful of counts. V is TRBV7-3 and J is TRBJ1-6; D remains ambiguous. The CDR3 covers 15 residues. V dropped 5 bases and J dropped 3 bases, with 11 bases sitting between them. Germline V lookup: CDR1 SGHTA, CDR2 FQGTGA. CDR3 sequence reads: CASSLRRDYNSPLHF. CDR3 DNA sequence: TGTGCCAGCAGCCTGAGGCGGGACTATAATTCACCCCTCCACTTT.

Concerning this clonotype: Mismatch with germline at one junction end may stem from a read error. The chain is built from TRBV7-3 and TRBJ2-5; tentative D call: TRBD2 (6 bases). This CDR3 is built from 16 residues. Germline CDR1 and CDR2: SGHTA and FQGTGA. CDR3 in amino acids: CASSQNPTRGGETRYF. CDR3 in DNA: TGTGCCAGCAGTCAAAACCCCACGCGGGGTGGAGAGACCCGGTACTTC.

The chain is built from TRBV11-2 and TRBJ1-4, with 9 positions matching TRBD1. Germline CDR1 reads SGHAT; CDR2 reads FQNNGV. This CDR3 region has 17 residues. J was trimmed by 7 bases and V by 1 base; bases with no gene match: 10. DNA of the CDR3: TGTGCCAGCAGCTTAGCCCCCGTACAGGGGGCGTTTGAAAAACTGTTTTTT. Its translation is CASSLAPVQGAFEKLFF.

This chain joins TRBV20-1 and TRBJ2-1, with TRBD2 matching 7 bases. TRBJ2-5 explains the end of the DNA better; the J call may be wrong. Germline CDR1 and CDR2: DFQATT and SNEGSKA (reference sequence). The CDR3 covers 15 residues. CDR3 loop: CSARDLAGSRETQYF. Written as DNA, the CDR3 is TGCAGTGCTAGAGATTTAGCGGGTAGTAGAGAGACCCAGTACTTC.

The CDR3 loop reads CASSVVSYEQYF. CDR3 in DNA: TGTGCCAGCTCAGTGGTTTCCTACGAGCAGTACTTC. This chain links TRBV18 with TRBJ2-5; D ambiguous. The J call is doubtful: the DNA matches TRBJ2-7 better. The CDR3 totals 12 residues. Germline V gene lookup returns CDR1 KGHSH and CDR2 LQKENI.

V and J are TRBV29-1 and TRBJ2-7; no firm D call. Trimming cost V 3 bases and J 0 bases, with 9 bases left between them. The CDR3 loop spans 13 amino acids. Germline CDR1 SQVTM, CDR2 ANQGSEA. This CDR3 reads CSVEGWNSYEQYF. The DNA of the CDR3 is TGCAGCGTTGAGGGCTGGAACTCCTACGAGCAGTACTTC.

The rearrangement uses TRBV29-1 and TRBJ2-1; TRBD2 is a possible D gene (5 bases). The J call could be wrong; TRBJ2-5 is a better fit for the DNA end. In germline, CDR1 is SQVTM, CDR2 ANQGSEA. The CDR3 loop spans 15 amino acids. The CDR3 reads CSVEPSGLPQETQYF. CDR3 bases: TGCAGCGTTGAGCCCAGCGGCCTACCCCAAGAGACCCAGTACTTC.

The chain has TRBV9 and TRBJ2-3; 9 positions agree with TRBD2. Germline V gene sequence: CDR1 SGDLS, CDR2 YYNGEE. The CDR3 runs 13 residues. With 0 bases clipped from V and 12 bases from J, the junction kept 5 bases outside the gene matches. CDR3 in amino acids: CASSVGLAELQYF. CDR3 DNA sequence: TGTGCCAGCAGCGTAGGACTAGCGGAGCTCCAGTATTTT.

This clonotype was found a few times. V and J are TRBV14 and TRBJ2-1, with TRBD2 as a possible D gene (5 bases). This CDR3 spans 15 amino acids. V lost 4 bases, J lost 0 bases, and 10 bases lay in between. Germline values: CDR1 SGHDN, CDR2 FVKESK. CDR3 loop: CASSPWTHSYNEQFF. The CDR3, as DNA: TGTGCCAGCAGCCCGTGGACTCACTCCTACAATGAGCAGTTCTTC. The full variable domain, completed using reference TRBV14 and TRBJ2-1, is EAGVTQFPSHSVIEKGQTVTLRCDPISGHDNLYWYRRVMGKEIKFLLHFVKESKQDESGMPNNRFLAERTGGTYSTLKVQPAELEDSGVYFCASSPWTHSYNEQFFGPGTRLTVL.

As to this clonotype: A much larger clone differs by one base, so this may be a read error. The chain employs TRBV2 and TRBJ1-4; D remains unclear. Trimming took off 7 bases at V and 0 bases at J, with 3 bases between the two ends. The germline CDR1 and CDR2 sequences are SNHLY and FYNNEI. There are 12 residues in the CDR3. This CDR3 is CASIATNEKLFF. The CDR3 nucleotides read TGTGCCAGCATCGCAACTAATGAAAAACTGTTTTTT.

This clonotype has more than one count but fewer than ten. CDR3 residues: CASSARGYSNQPQHF. The CDR3 DNA is TGTGCCAGCAGTGCGCGGGGTTATAGCAATCAGCCCCAGCATTTT. V and J are TRBV27 and TRBJ1-5; D call uncertain. Trimming removed 5 bases at V and 0 bases at J, with 11 bases between. CDR3 size: 15 residues. Germline V gives CDR1 MNHEY, CDR2 SMNVEV (reference sequence).

This chain joins TRBV4-3 and TRBJ1-5; D ambiguous. Germline V gene sequence: CDR1 LGHNA, CDR2 YSLEER. Deletions cut 4 bases from V and 6 bases from J, with 16 bases between. There are 15 residues in the CDR3. The CDR3 loop reads CASSLNPGGSQPQHF. The CDR3 bases are TGCGCCAGCAGCCTCAACCCGGGAGGTAGTCAGCCCCAGCATTTT.

V is TRBV5-1 and J is TRBJ1-2; D might be TRBD1 (6 bases). Germline values: CDR1 SGHRS, CDR2 YFSETQ. The CDR3 is 15 residues long. V lost 4 bases, J lost 4 bases, and 17 bases lay in between. The CDR3 bases are TGCGCCAGCAGCCCCGAGGTAGGGGGGATCTATGGCTACACCTTC. Amino acids: CASSPEVGGIYGYTF. The full variable domain, rest sourced from reference TRBV5-1 and TRBJ1-2, is KAGVTQTPRYLIKTRGQQVTLSCSPISGHRSVSWYQQTPGQGLQFLFEYFSETQRNKGNFPGRFSGRQFSNSRSEMNVSTLELGDSALYLCASSPEVGGIYGYTFGSGTRLTVV.

The gene calls are TRBV3-1 and TRBJ2-4; a weak D match, TRBD2 (6 bases). V was clipped by 0 bases and J by 5 bases, with 8 bases between them. From germline, CDR1 is LGHDT and CDR2 YNNKEL (reference sequence). CDR3 length: 14 amino acids. CDR3 loop: CASSQEAGQNIQYF. The CDR3 nucleotides read TGTGCCAGCAGCCAAGAAGCGGGTCAAAACATTCAGTACTTC.

The chain combines TRBV20-1 with TRBJ1-1; D is undetermined. The V end lost 0 bases, the J end lost 1 base, and 9 bases lay between the germline ends. Germline CDR1 DFQATT, CDR2 SNEGSKA (reference sequence). The CDR3 covers 14 residues. Here the CDR3 reads CSAREGNSNTEAFF. The CDR3 region has the DNA TGCAGTGCTAGAGAGGGGAACTCGAACACTGAAGCTTTCTTT.

The rearrangement links TRBV4-1 to TRBJ2-3; D perhaps matches TRBD2 (6 bases). Germline values: CDR1 MGHRA, CDR2 YSYEKL. The CDR3 length is 15 residues. Trimming left V 5 bases short and J 3 bases short, with 15 bases between. This CDR3 reads CASSGIGRKTDTQYF. The CDR3 region has the DNA TGCGCCAGCAGCGGTATAGGGAGGAAAACAGATACGCAGTATTTT.

This clonotype was detected only a few times. The CDR3 spells CSALRGGTGNLYEQYF. The CDR3 coding sequence is TGCAGTGCCCTGAGGGGAGGGACAGGGAACCTATACGAGCAGTACTTC. The chain links TRBV20-1 to TRBJ2-7, with 9 bases that match TRBD1. CDR1 DFQATT and CDR2 SNEGSKA come from the germline V gene (reference sequence). The CDR3 sequence is 16 residues long. Trimming took 6 bases from V and 4 from J; bases not matched to a gene: 16.

J is TRBJ2-5 and V is TRBV19; D remains ambiguous. Near its end, the DNA agrees better with TRBJ2-1, so the J call may be wrong. The CDR3 has 14 amino acids. Germline V gene data show CDR1 as LNHDA and CDR2 as SQIVND (reference sequence). The CDR3, as DNA: TGTGCCAGTAGTATTTCTAAATGGGGCAATGAGCAGTTCTTC. As protein: CASSISKWGNEQFF.

The rearrangement links TRBV7-2 to TRBJ1-5; unclear D gene. Germline assignment: CDR1 SGHTA and CDR2 FQGNSA. The CDR3 consists of 16 residues. Trimming shortened V by 7 bases and J by 0 bases, and 16 bases separated the two germline ends. Written as DNA, the CDR3 is TGTGCCAGCACCTCAGAATTGGTGAATAGCAATCAGCCCCAGCATTTT. Translating it yields CASTSELVNSNQPQHF. Filled out from reference TRBV7-2 and TRBJ1-5, the complete variable domain reads GAGVSQSPSNKVTEKGKDVELRCDPISGHTALYWYRQSLGQGLEFLIYFQGNSAPDKSGLPSDRFSAERTGGSVSTLTIQRTQQEDSAVYLCASTSELVNSNQPQHFGDGTRLSIL.